This T cell receptor beta chain emerged from a study of T cells in Graves' hyperthyroidism and ophthalmopathy. Study background: Any treatment followed the collection of peripheral blood at initial diagnosis.

The definition of stable Graves' hyperthyroidism was no ophthalmopathy progression within 18 months. The CDR3 length is 14 residues. Between the trimmed V and J ends, which lost 0 bases and 8 bases, there was a span of 10 bases. Germline V gene data show CDR1 as ENHRY and CDR2 as SYGVKD. Amplification yielded TCR beta CDR3 regions, with RNA transcripts as the source. A first-round RT-PCR of the TCR CDR3 used the HTBI primer set. TCRdb re-called the multiplex PCR reads through MiXCR, storing one row per CDR3 protein. The sample has 600,000 to 900,000 distinct CDR3 sequences, about 17% seen once. The study's findings and limits: By a 13 V-J model, ophthalmopathy was set apart from stable hyperthyroidism.

For this clonotype: What it binds is not known.

Material for sequencing was blood. The V gene is TRBV10-3, the J gene TRBJ2-2; D is uncertain. The source is a man aged 18 to 29 with Graves' hyperthyroidism. In nucleotides, the CDR3 is TGTGCCATCAGTGAGTCGGGTGTAACTGGGGAGCTGTTTTTT. Amino acid sequence: CAISESGVTGELFF.